This TCR beta chain is drawn from a study of cytomegalovirus exposure and HLA in healthy donors. Study-wide context: When 300 to 400 donors were genotyped, about 80% of them were found to fall in the Caucasian-associated ancestry cluster.

The study ran its PCR with 60 Vbeta and 13 Jbeta primers. Produced via immunoSEQ multiplex PCR; TCRdb's table is partial and in-frame only. The table shows approximately 150,000 clones, with 79% occurring only once. In germline, CDR1 is MNHNS, CDR2 SASEGT. The CDR3 is 15 residues long. The sample holds one count of this clone. Its antigen is as yet unknown. Findings of the study overall: About 87% or about 30% of the time was how often most TCR beta V segments were productive, according to an earlier analysis. Reportedly, cytomegalovirus status was diagnosed with high sensitivity and specificity. Later genetic work tied a missense DCLRE1C variant to beta-chain V and J trimming.

This sequence originates from a man aged 40-50 years in good health and CMV-seronegative. Material for sequencing was PBMCs. The V call is TRBV6-1, the J call TRBJ2-5, with a tentative D call TRBD1 (6 bases). The last part of the DNA fits TRBJ2-7 better; the J call may be wrong. CDR3 coding DNA: TGTGCCAGCAGTGTCAGGGGACACCCTCCCTACGAGCAGTACTTC. It yields the protein CASSVRGHPPYEQYF.